Below are 22 T cell receptor beta chains sequenced from a single sample in a study of blood T cell repertoires in COVID-19. The repertoire was sequenced with immunoSEQ multiplex PCR; TCRdb's copy has only in-frame clones and lacks some. Of about 260,000 clones listed, about 87% are singletons. Material for sequencing was peripheral blood. These TCRs come from a man aged 55 to 70 who had recovered from COVID-19.

V is TRBV19 and J is TRBJ1-2; 8 bases line up with TRBD1. J lost 1 base, V lost 6 bases, and 1 base had no gene match. The germline CDR1 and CDR2 sequences are LNHDA and SQIVND (reference sequence). The CDR3 loop spans 13 amino acids. As DNA, the CDR3 is TGTGCCAGTAGGGACAGGGTTAACTATGGCTACACCTTC. It is translated as CASRDRVNYGYTF.

The V gene is TRBV5-1, the J gene TRBJ1-1; 7 nucleotides agree with TRBD1. CDR3 length equals 13 residues. Losses at the gene ends were 4 bases for V and 8 bases for J; bases not matched to a gene: 8. Germline-derived CDR1 and CDR2 are SGHRS and YFSETQ. For the CDR3, the DNA is TGCGCCAGCAGCGCGGGACAGCAGGACGAAGCTTTCTTT. Translating it yields CASSAGQQDEAFF. Full variable domain (missing parts from reference TRBV5-1 and TRBJ1-1): KAGVTQTPRYLIKTRGQQVTLSCSPISGHRSVSWYQQTPGQGLQFLFEYFSETQRNKGNFPGRFSGRQFSNSRSEMNVSTLELGDSALYLCASSAGQQDEAFFGQGTRLTVV.

The V gene is TRBV6-2 or TRBV6-3, the J gene TRBJ1-2; D gene unclear. The CDR3 spans 13 residues. With 5 bases removed from V and 3 bases from J, the gap between germline ends came to 10 bases. Germline-derived CDR1 and CDR2 are MNHEY and SVGEGT. DNA of the CDR3: TGTGCCAGCAGTCAGGACTCAGACTATGGCTACACCTTC. It specifies CASSQDSDYGYTF.

The gene calls are TRBV19 and TRBJ1-6; no reliable D call. The CDR3 is 15 amino acids. V was pared by 3 bases and J by 11 bases, with 17 bases between. Germline V gene data show CDR1 as LNHDA and CDR2 as SQIVND (reference sequence). Here the CDR3 DNA reads TGTGCCAGTAGTATCCTGTCCCAGGTTTGGGCACCCCTCCACTTT. It specifies CASSILSQVWAPLHF.

The V and J genes are TRBV7-9 and TRBJ2-3; 15 bases are a match to TRBD2. The CDR3 is 17 amino acids. V trimming: 4 bases; J trimming: 0 bases; junction bases outside the gene matches: 2. Germline V gene sequence: CDR1 SEHNR, CDR2 FQNEAQ (reference sequence). CDR3 sequence reads: CASSSGTSGGSTDTQYF. CDR3 DNA: TGTGCCAGCAGCTCTGGGACTAGCGGGGGGAGCACAGATACGCAGTATTTT.

The chain recombines TRBV27 with TRBJ2-7; 7 nucleotides agree with TRBD1. The CDR3 has 16 residues. CDR1 is MNHEY and CDR2 is SMNVEV in the germline V gene (reference sequence). V gave up 5 bases and J gave up 3 bases; unmatched junction bases: 13. CDR3 DNA sequence: TGTGCCAGCAGTCGAGCCCCGCCAACAGGGGTCTACGAGCAGTACTTC. Amino acids: CASSRAPPTGVYEQYF.

This clone was recorded once. The chain employs TRBV4-2 and TRBJ1-2; D gene unclear. V was shortened by 0 bases and J by 1 base, with 9 bases between the two germline ends. This CDR3 contains 15 residues. CDR1 and CDR2 (germline): LGHNA, YNFKEQ. The CDR3 loop is CASSQDSGYNYGYTF. For the CDR3, the DNA is TGTGCCAGCAGCCAAGATTCAGGTTATAACTATGGCTACACCTTC.

This chain links TRBV7-2 with TRBJ2-3; TRBD1 matches at 8 bases. With 8 bases clipped from V and 6 bases from J, the junction kept 13 bases outside the gene matches. CDR3 length: 15 residues. Germline V gene sequence: CDR1 SGHTA, CDR2 FQGNSA. Here the CDR3 DNA reads TGTGCCAGCTCATTCGACAGGGGACCTCGCGATACGCAGTATTTT. Its translation is CASSFDRGPRDTQYF.

The rearrangement links TRBV5-4 to TRBJ2-1; D is unclear. Germline V CDR1 and CDR2: SGHNT, YYREEE (reference sequence). Trimming removed 2 bases from V and 2 bases from J, with 5 bases in between. This CDR3 spans 13 amino acids. CDR3 coding DNA: TGTGCCAGCAGCTTTGCGACCTACAATGAGCAGTTCTTC. Its translation: CASSFATYNEQFF.

The count of this clone is one. CDR3: CASSEPPPQETQYF. The CDR3 DNA reads as TGTGCCAGCAGTGAACCTCCCCCCCAAGAGACCCAGTACTTC. The chain employs TRBV6-1 and TRBJ2-5; D unclear. The length of the CDR3 is 14 residues. CDR1 is MNHNS and CDR2 is SASEGT in the germline V gene. V lost 2 bases and J 1 base, leaving 8 bases between the germline ends.

The genes are TRBV7-9 and TRBJ1-4; 9 nucleotides match TRBD1. Germline CDR1 reads SEHNR; CDR2 reads FQNEAQ (reference sequence). V dropped 4 bases and J dropped 0; count of bases not matched to a gene: 9. This CDR3 has 18 amino acids. CDR3 residues: CASSSQQGALATNEKLFF. The DNA of the CDR3 is TGTGCCAGCAGCTCACAACAGGGGGCCCTAGCAACTAATGAAAAACTGTTTTTT. Full variable domain (remainder filled in from reference TRBV7-9 and TRBJ1-4): DTGVSQNPRHKITKRGQNVTFRCDPISEHNRLYWYRQTLGQGPEFLTYFQNEAQLEKSRLLSDRFSAERPKGSFSTLEIQRTEQGDSAMYLCASSSQQGALATNEKLFFGSGTQLSVL.

The chain links TRBV6-5 to TRBJ2-7; 9 positions agree with TRBD1. The CDR3 is 14 amino acids. Germline V gives CDR1 MNHEY, CDR2 SVGAGI. The J segment lost 2 bases and the V segment lost 5 bases, leaving 4 bases of the junction unmatched. CDR3 DNA sequence: TGTGCCAGCAGTAGACAGGGGGGGACCTACGAGCAGTACTTC. Translating it yields CASSRQGGTYEQYF.

The chain couples TRBV5-8 to TRBJ1-6; D is perhaps TRBD1 (6 bases). The CDR3 runs to 14 residues. The germline CDR1 and CDR2 sequences are SGHTS and YDEGEE. The V end lost 2 bases, the J end lost 8 bases, and 11 bases lay between the germline ends. CDR3 sequence (DNA): TGTGCCAGCAGCTTCGGGACAAGAGATTCACCCCTCCACTTT. Encoded protein: CASSFGTRDSPLHF.

The chain uses TRBV20-1 and TRBJ2-7; 9 bases match TRBD1. With V trimmed by 3 bases and J by 6 bases, 9 bases remained unmatched. Germline-derived CDR1 and CDR2 are DFQATT and SNEGSKA (reference sequence). CDR3 length equals 14 residues. The CDR3 nucleotides read TGCAGTGCTAGTCTTGGGACAGGGCGTATCGAGCAGTACTTC. Translated: CSASLGTGRIEQYF.

This chain links TRBV9 with TRBJ1-1; 7 bases are shared with TRBD1. CDR3 length equals 14 residues. Trimming cost V 4 bases and J 4 bases; bases outside gene matches: 7. Germline V gene data show CDR1 as SGDLS and CDR2 as YYNGEE. The CDR3 loop is CASSKRQGITEAFF. CDR3 nucleotide sequence: TGTGCCAGCAGCAAGAGACAGGGTATCACTGAAGCTTTCTTT. Full variable domain (remainder filled in from reference TRBV9 and TRBJ1-1): DSGVTQTPKHLITATGQRVTLRCSPRSGDLSVYWYQQSLDQGLQFLIQYYNGEERAKGNILERFSAQQFPDLHSELNLSSLELGDSALYFCASSKRQGITEAFFGQGTRLTVV.

The rearrangement uses TRBV18 and TRBJ2-1, with 9 bases lining up with TRBD2. This CDR3 has 15 amino acids. Germline values: CDR1 KGHSH, CDR2 LQKENI. Losses at the gene ends were 3 bases for V and 8 bases for J; bases not matched to a gene: 8. The CDR3 reads CASSPPSGDKDEQFF. The CDR3, as DNA: TGTGCCAGCTCACCGCCTAGCGGGGACAAGGATGAGCAGTTCTTC. Full variable domain (remainder filled in from reference TRBV18 and TRBJ2-1): NAGVMQNPRHLVRRRGQEARLRCSPMKGHSHVYWYRQLPEEGLKFMVYLQKENIIDESGMPKERFSAEFPKEGPSILRIQQVVRGDSAAYFCASSPPSGDKDEQFFGPGTRLTVL.

The chain combines TRBV10-3 with TRBJ1-1; D not certain. Germline loops: CDR1 ENHRY, CDR2 SYGVKD. CDR3 length: 13 amino acids. V was trimmed by 5 bases and J by 5 bases, leaving 12 bases between them. This CDR3 is CAISKNGETEAFF. DNA of the CDR3: TGTGCCATCAGTAAGAACGGGGAAACTGAAGCTTTCTTT.

The CDR3 coding sequence is TGTGCCAGCAGGTTGGAGGGGAACACTGAAGCTTTCTTT. It translates to CASRLEGNTEAFF. The V gene is TRBV6-5, the J gene TRBJ1-1; D remains ambiguous. The V end lost 6 bases, the J end lost 1 base, and 9 bases lay between the germline ends. Per the germline V gene, CDR1 is MNHEY and CDR2 is SVGAGI. The CDR3 runs 13 residues.

The J gene is TRBJ2-5, the V gene TRBV5-1; perhaps TRBD1 as D (6 bases). CDR3 length: 14 amino acids. CDR1 and CDR2 from the germline V gene are SGHRS and YFSETQ. V lost 4 bases to trimming and J lost 3 bases, with 13 bases between them. The CDR3, as DNA: TGCGCCAGCAGCGGGGGACACCTCGAAGAGACCCAGTACTTC. Translation: CASSGGHLEETQYF.

This clone has only one observation. The CDR3 DNA sequence: TGTGCCAGCACCCTAGGAGTACATAGCAATCAGCCCCAGCATTTT. Its protein is CASTLGVHSNQPQHF. V usage is TRBV6-5 and J usage is TRBJ1-5; no firm D call. Between the trimmed V and J ends, which lost 7 bases and 0 bases, there was a span of 13 bases. This CDR3 is 15 amino acids long. Germline V gene lookup returns CDR1 MNHEY and CDR2 SVGAGI.

The chain joins TRBV5-1 to TRBJ2-1; D gene uncertain. The germline CDR1 and CDR2 sequences are SGHRS and YFSETQ. V lost 0 bases and J lost 9, with 10 bases in between. The CDR3 loop spans 13 amino acids. Here the CDR3 DNA reads TGCGCCAGCAGCTTGGGGTTGGGCACTGAGCAGTTCTTC. This sequence encodes CASSLGLGTEQFF.

V and J are TRBV15 and TRBJ2-1; D is unclear. The germline CDR1 and CDR2 sequences are LNHNV and YYDKDF (reference sequence). The CDR3 spans 13 residues. Trimming pared 0 bases from V and 6 bases from J, leaving 6 bases between. CDR3: CATSRDFINEQFF. CDR3 nucleotides: TGTGCCACCAGCAGAGATTTCATCAATGAGCAGTTCTTC. Full variable domain (outside the CDR3, taken from reference TRBV15 and TRBJ2-1): DAMVIQNPRYQVTQFGKPVTLSCSQTLNHNVMYWYQQKSSQAPKLLFHYYDKDFNNEADTPDNFQSRRPNTSFCFLDIRSPGLGDTAMYLCATSRDFINEQFFGPGTRLTVL.